This TCR beta chain was retrieved from a study of brain T cells in children with intractable seizures. Only in-frame clones appear in the TCRdb table, and some are missing; sequencing was by immunoSEQ multiplex PCR. The sample consists of a few hundred thousand clones, 93% of them appearing once. Turning to this clone: Its specificity is not known. This sample also contains other DNA sequences that code for the same CDR3.

Broader study findings: Clones missing pre-surgery may reflect undersampling of that blood sample. Patients' HCMV serostatus was unknown; virus specificity rests on CDR3 similarity alone.

Time point meaning: blood from clinic visit 5 months post-surgery; TSC patient then seizure free. Trimming left V 1 base short and J 3 bases short, with 7 bases between. This CDR3 has 13 amino acids. Per germline, CDR1 LGHDT and CDR2 YNNKEL (reference sequence). The starting material was peripheral blood, obtained roughly 5 months after surgery. The clonotype was recovered from a boy younger than two with tuberous sclerosis and intractable seizures. This rearrangement joins TRBV3-1 (or the pseudogene TRBV3-2) to TRBJ2-7; D might be TRBD2 (6 bases). In DNA form, the CDR3 reads TGTGCCAGCAGCCAAGCGGGGGACTACGAGCAGTACTTC. It yields the protein CASSQAGDYEQYF.